A single TCR beta chain is shown here with its context. This specimen comes from a study of T cell changes during pregnancy in multiple sclerosis. Germline CDR1 is MDHEN and CDR2 is SYDVKM. The CDR3 has 13 residues. The V and J ends lost 5 bases and 3 bases respectively, with 11 bases between them. The data were produced by immunoSEQ multiplex PCR, yet TCRdb's version contains in-frame clones alone and is incomplete. The sample lists about 120,000 clones; roughly nine tenths were seen once. Sample: peripheral blood, taken in the third trimester of pregnancy. The receptor comes from a female donor with multiple sclerosis, enrolled in a pregnancy study. This chain joins TRBV28 and TRBJ2-7; D is uncertain. The CDR3 spells CASSPLVNYEQYF. DNA for the CDR3: TGTGCCAGCAGTCCCCTAGTAAACTACGAGCAGTACTTC.